This passage covers 18 T cell receptor beta chains from one sample sequenced in a study of CD8+ T cells in alopecia areata. Isolated RNA was reverse transcribed into cDNA used as the sequencing template. Clones were read by immunoSEQ multiplex PCR, and TCRdb kept only the in-frame ones, dropping some. The table includes hundreds of thousands of clones, about three fifths detected once. Treatment defined: oral pan-JAK inhibitor, 5-10 mg twice daily. The specimen was CD4+ T cells sorted from blood, collected at week 24, from a patient treated with tofacitinib. These receptors originate from a human donor with alopecia areata.

V usage is TRBV7-2 and J usage is TRBJ1-1, with TRBD1 as a possible D gene (6 bases). CDR1 and CDR2 from the germline V gene are SGHTA and FQGNSA. The germline V and J ends were trimmed by 5 bases and 3 bases, with 13 bases remaining between them. There are 14 residues in the CDR3. The CDR3 nucleotides are TGTGCCAGCAGCGGCCGGGGGGCTCACACTGAAGCTTTCTTT. Amino acid sequence: CASSGRGAHTEAFF.

This clone was found a few times. The chain has TRBV15 and TRBJ2-5; D unresolved. CDR3 length: 13 residues. Per the germline V gene, CDR1 is LNHNV and CDR2 is YYDKDF (reference sequence). Trimming shortened V by 1 base and J by 4 bases, and 7 bases separated the two germline ends. CDR3 protein: CATSRAGGETQYF. The CDR3 DNA reads TGTGCCACCAGCAGAGCGGGTGGAGAGACCCAGTACTTC. Looking up the rest from reference TRBV15 and TRBJ2-5 gives the full variable domain: DAMVIQNPRYQVTQFGKPVTLSCSQTLNHNVMYWYQQKSSQAPKLLFHYYDKDFNNEADTPDNFQSRRPNTSFCFLDIRSPGLGDTAMYLCATSRAGGETQYFGPGTRLLVL.

V usage is TRBV6-6 and J usage is TRBJ2-1, with D uncertain. The length of the CDR3 is 12 residues. V lost 0 bases and J lost 9, with 6 bases in between. CDR1 is MNHNY and CDR2 is SVGAGI in the germline V gene (reference sequence). CDR3 region: CASSYSAIEQFF. CDR3 bases: TGTGCCAGCAGTTACTCGGCTATTGAGCAGTTCTTC.

This clone was counted between two and nine times. V usage is TRBV29-1 and J usage is TRBJ2-2; TRBD1 might be the D (7 bases). From germline, CDR1 is SQVTM and CDR2 ANQGSEA. CDR3 length equals 14 residues. V was clipped by 6 bases and J by 5 bases, with 16 bases between them. Written as DNA, the CDR3 is TGCAGCGTGGGGCGGGACAGAGCTACCGGGGAGCTGTTTTTT. Protein product: CSVGRDRATGELFF.

This clone was counted only a few times. V and J are TRBV5-4 and TRBJ2-1, with 12 bases aligning to TRBD2. Looked up from germline, CDR1 is SGHNT and CDR2 is YYREEE (reference sequence). The CDR3 loop spans 15 amino acids. V was pared by 3 bases and J by 5 bases, with 3 bases of the junction left unmatched. CDR3 in DNA: TGTGCCAGCAGCTCCCTAGCGGGGGGGAACAATGAGCAGTTCTTC. Its protein product is CASSSLAGGNNEQFF.

This clone came up once. The chain has TRBV27 and TRBJ1-5, with D maybe TRBD1 (5 bases). Germline V gene data show CDR1 as MNHEY and CDR2 as SMNVEV (reference sequence). The CDR3 spans 14 residues. The V end lost 4 bases, the J end lost 3 bases, and 10 bases lay between the germline ends. CDR3 bases: TGTGCCAGCAGTTCGGGACTGCCCAATCAGCCCCAGCATTTT. The encoded protein is CASSSGLPNQPQHF.

In its sample, this clone was seen many times. The chain carries TRBV15 and TRBJ2-5; 7 bases align to TRBD1. The J segment lost 9 bases and the V segment lost 0 bases, leaving 10 bases of the junction unmatched. The CDR3 runs to 15 residues. The germline CDR1 and CDR2 sequences are LNHNV and YYDKDF (reference sequence). The CDR3 spells CATSRDPGTARAQYF. CDR3 sequence (DNA): TGTGCCACCAGCAGAGATCCGGGGACAGCCAGGGCCCAGTACTTC.

This sequence joins TRBV28 and TRBJ1-1; TRBD1 matches at 9 bases. The length of the CDR3 is 12 residues. Losses at the gene ends were 6 bases for V and 8 bases for J; bases not matched to a gene: 4. CDR1 is MDHEN, CDR2 SYDVKM, per germline. The DNA of the CDR3 is TGTGCCAGCAGCCGGACAGGGGCAGAAGCTTTCTTT. It codes for CASSRTGAEAFF. Full variable domain (rest looked up from reference TRBV28 and TRBJ1-1): DVKVTQSSRYLVKRTGEKVFLECVQDMDHENMFWYRQDPGLGLRLIYFSYDVKMKEKGDIPEGYSVSREKKERFSLILESASTNQTSMYLCASSRTGAEAFFGQGTRLTVV.

This clone occurred a few times. V usage is TRBV5-1 and J usage is TRBJ1-2; D not resolved. The CDR3 runs to 14 residues. V was trimmed by 4 bases and J by 2 bases, leaving 12 bases between them. The germline gives CDR1 SGHRS, CDR2 YFSETQ. CDR3: CASSLTPTNYGYTF. CDR3 sequence (DNA): TGCGCCAGCAGCCTTACCCCGACGAACTATGGCTACACCTTC.

CDR3 residues: CASSPIMGSEAFF. CDR3 bases: TGCGCCAGCAGCCCGATTATGGGATCGGAAGCTTTCTTT. The chain employs TRBV4-3 and TRBJ1-1, with D hard to call. This CDR3 region has 13 residues. The ends were cut back, 4 bases at V and 8 bases at J, with 14 bases in the middle. The germline CDR1 and CDR2 sequences are LGHNA and YSLEER.

This sequence joins TRBV18 and TRBJ2-2; D call uncertain. Germline CDR1 and CDR2: KGHSH and LQKENI. The CDR3 is 15 amino acids. V lost 0 bases to trimming and J lost 1 base, with 6 bases between them. This chain's CDR3 is CASSPPSQNTGELFF. The CDR3 DNA reads as TGTGCCAGCTCACCACCCTCCCAGAACACCGGGGAGCTGTTTTTT.

The chain employs TRBV6-5 and TRBJ2-7, with TRBD1 matching over 10 bases. Germline loops: CDR1 MNHEY, CDR2 SVGAGI. The CDR3 contains 14 residues. V dropped 2 bases and J dropped 6; count of bases not matched to a gene: 4. The DNA of the CDR3 is TGTGCCAGCAGTTACGACAGGGGGCTTAGCGAGCAGTACTTC. Amino acids: CASSYDRGLSEQYF.

The rearrangement links TRBV5-1 to TRBJ2-3; 13 nucleotides match TRBD2. V lost 4 bases to trimming and J lost 2 bases; unmatched junction nucleotides: 7. The CDR3 spans 17 residues. Germline V gives CDR1 SGHRS, CDR2 YFSETQ. The CDR3 region has the DNA TGCGCCAGCAGCCCGGGACTAGCGGGACGGGTCACAGATACGCAGTATTTT. This translates into CASSPGLAGRVTDTQYF.

This clone has just a few counts. Different DNA sequences within this sample yield the same CDR3. V usage is TRBV28 and J usage is TRBJ2-5; D is undetermined. V lost 4 bases to trimming and J lost 3 bases, with 6 bases between them. Per the germline V gene, CDR1 is MDHEN and CDR2 is SYDVKM. The CDR3 runs 12 residues. The CDR3 DNA reads TGTGCCAGCAGTTCCCTCAAAGAGACCCAGTACTTC. Protein: CASSSLKETQYF.

J is TRBJ1-2 and V is TRBV5-6; no definite D call. Trimming removed 1 base from V and 5 bases from J, with 9 bases in between. CDR3 size: 13 residues. CDR1 SGHDT and CDR2 YYEEEE come from the germline V gene. The CDR3 DNA reads TGTGCCAGCAGCTTGTCAGGACTATATGGCTACACCTTC. This translates into CASSLSGLYGYTF.

About this clone itself: Other nucleotide sequences from this sample produce the same CDR3. The chain recombines TRBV30 with TRBJ1-5; D may be TRBD1 (5 bases). The V gene lost 1 base and the J gene lost 5 bases, with 9 bases spanning the gap. The CDR3 is 13 amino acids. The germline gives CDR1 GTSNPN, CDR2 SVGIG (reference sequence). CDR3 in amino acids: CAWSGGGDQPQHF. The CDR3 DNA reads as TGTGCCTGGAGTGGTGGGGGAGATCAGCCCCAGCATTTT.

The chain couples TRBV7-9 to TRBJ1-5, with D possibly TRBD1 on 5 matching bases. The CDR3 sequence is 15 residues long. V was shortened by 4 bases and J by 3 bases, with 13 bases between the two germline ends. Per germline, CDR1 SEHNR and CDR2 FQNEAQ (reference sequence). The CDR3 is CASSSTGRSNQPQHF. The CDR3 DNA sequence: TGTGCCAGCAGCTCTACGGGACGGTCCAATCAGCCCCAGCATTTT.

This clone has just a few counts. The chain recombines TRBV29-1 with TRBJ1-1; 7 bases map to TRBD1. The trim removed 7 bases at V and 4 bases at J, leaving 6 bases unmatched. CDR3 length equals 12 residues. The germline V gene has CDR1 SQVTM and CDR2 ANQGSEA. The CDR3 loop is CSENDRATEAFF. The DNA for the CDR3 is TGCAGCGAAAACGACAGGGCCACTGAAGCTTTCTTT.